One T cell receptor beta chain is described in this entry. Sequenced by immunoSEQ multiplex PCR; TCRdb stores in-frame clones only, minus some. The sample yields some 250,000 clones, approximately 77% seen once. The data derive from a study of blood T cell repertoires in COVID-19. The overall study: Sample material is recorded as cDNA or gDNA derived from T cells, B-cell-depleted T cells, or PBMCs.

Sequencing was performed on peripheral blood. The receptor was isolated from a woman in her late teens or twenties with acute or convalescent COVID-19.

CDR3 protein: CASSFKGPGGSPLHF. In DNA form, the CDR3 reads TGTGCCAGCAGTTTCAAAGGGCCAGGGGGTTCACCCCTCCACTTT. V gene TRBV6-6 combines with J gene TRBJ1-6, with 7 bases identical to TRBD1. The germline gives CDR1 MNHNY, CDR2 SVGAGI (reference sequence). J was trimmed by 9 bases and V by 4 bases; bases with no gene match: 9. This CDR3 has 15 amino acids.